This T cell receptor (beta chain) is drawn from a study of T cells in localized non-small cell lung cancer. Data came from immunoSEQ multiplex PCR; TCRdb stores just in-frame clones and leaves some out. The data show tens of thousands of clones, with 80% to 95% seen just once and less than 20% held by the top ten. The ends were cut back, 1 base at V and 0 bases at J, with 10 bases in the middle. Looked up from germline, CDR1 is SGHTA and CDR2 is FQGNSA. The CDR3 is 15 amino acids. Judged by abundance, this clone is medium-sized. The rearrangement uses TRBV7-2 and TRBJ2-7; a weak D match, TRBD2 (5 bases). Sequences were derived from peripheral blood, sampled before any cancer treatment. This TCR derives from a man aged 35 to 69 with stage I lung adenocarcinoma. The CDR3 spells CASSLVRAFSYEQYF. CDR3 nucleotides: TGTGCCAGCAGCTTAGTGAGGGCCTTCTCCTACGAGCAGTACTTC.